The present T cell receptor beta chain was sequenced within a study of Graves' ophthalmopathy and Graves' hyperthyroidism. Looking at the study overall: Hyperthyroidism counted as stable given no ophthalmopathy within 18 months of follow-up.

The study amplified TCR beta CDR3 regions using RNA transcripts. RT-PCR with HTBI primers came first, then second-round multiplex PCR. TCRdb passed the multiplex PCR reads through MiXCR, listing each CDR3 protein once. The sample lists some 1.1 million distinct CDR3 sequences, roughly 35% occurring once. This clonotype appeared many times. CDR3 length: 14 amino acids. V dropped 6 bases and J dropped 4; count of bases not matched to a gene: 6. Germline CDR1 and CDR2: DFQATT and SNEGSKA (reference sequence). The gene calls are TRBV20-1 and TRBJ1-5; TRBD1 matches 10 bases. The receptor comes from an adult man with Graves' hyperthyroidism. The sequenced sample was peripheral blood or thyroid tissue (not recorded which). CDR3 loop: CSARQGAWNQPQHF. CDR3 DNA sequence: TGCAGTGCGAGACAGGGGGCTTGGAATCAGCCCCAGCATTTT.